The 12 T cell receptor beta chains reported below all come from one sample, sequenced in a study of T cell changes during pregnancy in multiple sclerosis. Here immunoSEQ multiplex PCR was the method, and the copy in TCRdb shows in-frame clones only, minus some. There are tens of thousands of clones in the sample; 85% to 90% occur only once, and over 7.5% lies in the top ten. The input for sequencing was peripheral blood, taken after pregnancy. The receptors derive from a female donor in good health, enrolled as a control in a pregnancy study.

The J gene is TRBJ1-3, the V gene TRBV30; possibly TRBD1 for D (5 bases). CDR3 size: 13 residues. The germline CDR1 and CDR2 sequences are GTSNPN and SVGIG (reference sequence). The V and J ends lost 3 bases and 5 bases respectively, with 11 bases between them. The CDR3 DNA is TGTGCCTGGAGCAAGGGACTACGAAACACCATATATTTT. The encoded protein is CAWSKGLRNTIYF.

The chain has TRBV7-2 and TRBJ2-2, with D perhaps TRBD2 (6 bases). From germline, CDR1 is SGHTA and CDR2 FQGNSA. V gave up 5 bases and J gave up 3 bases, with 13 bases separating them. The CDR3 loop spans 15 amino acids. The CDR3 coding sequence is TGTGCCAGCAGCCCGAGCGGGCCATACACCGGGGAGCTGTTTTTT. It encodes CASSPSGPYTGELFF.

The J gene is TRBJ2-7, the V gene TRBV19; 8 nucleotides match TRBD2. Germline lookup yields CDR1 LNHDA and CDR2 SQIVND (reference sequence). There are 18 residues in the CDR3. The trim removed 3 bases at V and 1 base at J, leaving 14 bases unmatched. The CDR3 DNA follows: TGTGCCAGTAGTATCCAGTGGGTCCCGGGGGGGGCATCCTACGAGCAGTACTTC. It encodes CASSIQWVPGGASYEQYF.

Only one count was recorded for this clone. This chain connects TRBV9 to TRBJ2-3; 8 bases match TRBD2. The CDR3 extends over 16 amino acids. V shed 4 bases and J 5 bases; nucleotides not matched to a gene: 12. Germline V gene lookup returns CDR1 SGDLS and CDR2 YYNGEE. CDR3 DNA sequence: TGTGCCAGCAGCCCTTTCTGGGCGGGAGGATTAGATACGCAGTATTTT. This translates into CASSPFWAGGLDTQYF.

V gene TRBV4-1 combines with J gene TRBJ2-1; a possible D gene is TRBD1 (6 bases). The CDR3 has 15 amino acids. Trimming shortened V by 5 bases and J by 8 bases, and 19 bases separated the two germline ends. Germline V gene data show CDR1 as MGHRA and CDR2 as YSYEKL. The CDR3 region has the DNA TGCGCCAGCAGCTTTCGGCCACAGGGCCAGGATGAGCAGTTCTTC. It yields the protein CASSFRPQGQDEQFF.

The chain links TRBV6-5 to TRBJ1-1, with 8 bases aligning to TRBD1. V shed 1 base, J shed 5 bases, and the junction held 3 bases outside the gene matches. Germline loops: CDR1 MNHEY, CDR2 SVGAGI. The CDR3 loop spans 14 amino acids. The CDR3 coding sequence is TGTGCCAGCAGTTACTTACAGGGGGGGACTGAAGCTTTCTTT. Amino acids: CASSYLQGGTEAFF.

This rearrangement joins TRBV30 to TRBJ1-4, with 8 bases aligning to TRBD1. V was pared by 4 bases and J by 7 bases, with 5 bases of the junction left unmatched. Germline V gives CDR1 GTSNPN, CDR2 SVGIG (reference sequence). The length of the CDR3 is 13 residues. The DNA for the CDR3 is TGTGCCTGGAAAAGGACAGGGTTTGAAAAACTGTTTTTT. It is translated as CAWKRTGFEKLFF.

The V gene is TRBV19, the J gene TRBJ2-5; 9 nucleotides align to TRBD1. There are 15 residues in the CDR3. The germline CDR1 and CDR2 sequences are LNHDA and SQIVND (reference sequence). V dropped 4 bases and J dropped 4; count of bases not matched to a gene: 7. CDR3: CASSTLGTGRETQYF. The CDR3 DNA reads as TGTGCCAGTAGTACGCTAGGGACAGGGCGAGAGACCCAGTACTTC.

The chain has TRBV2 and TRBJ2-3, with D possibly being TRBD1 (5 bases). Trimming removed 2 bases from V and 2 bases from J, with 17 bases in between. CDR3 length equals 17 residues. Per the germline V gene, CDR1 is SNHLY and CDR2 is FYNNEI. The CDR3 spells CASSERWVGRDTDTQYF. CDR3 nucleotides: TGTGCCAGCAGTGAACGGTGGGTGGGCAGGGACACAGATACGCAGTATTTT.

The J gene is TRBJ2-5, the V gene TRBV2, with 7 positions matching TRBD2. CDR3 length equals 15 residues. The germline V gene has CDR1 SNHLY and CDR2 FYNNEI. With 8 bases clipped from V and 2 bases from J, the junction kept 11 bases outside the gene matches. The CDR3 region is CASHHSLAVQETQYF. CDR3 bases: TGTGCCAGCCACCACAGTCTAGCGGTACAAGAGACCCAGTACTTC. Variable domain in full (rest from reference TRBV2 and TRBJ2-5): EPEVTQTPSHQVTQMGQEVILRCVPISNHLYFYWYRQILGQKVEFLVSFYNNEISEKSEIFDDQFSVERPDGSNFTLKIRSTKLEDSAMYFCASHHSLAVQETQYFGPGTRLLVL.

The chain recombines TRBV18 with TRBJ2-1, with 9 bases aligning to TRBD1. After removal of 2 bases from V and 3 bases from J, the junction contained 5 bases not matched to a gene. The CDR3 spans 16 residues. Germline V CDR1 and CDR2: KGHSH, LQKENI. The CDR3 DNA reads as TGTGCCAGCTCACCAAGGGACAGGGTACGCTACAATGAGCAGTTCTTC. This encodes CASSPRDRVRYNEQFF.

The chain is built from TRBV5-6 and TRBJ1-1, with D uncertain. Trimming pared 9 bases from V and 5 bases from J, leaving 20 bases between. The CDR3 has 14 amino acids. CDR1 SGHDT and CDR2 YYEEEE come from the germline V gene. The CDR3 loop is CATNRESAQTEAFF. CDR3 DNA: TGTGCCACCAATCGGGAGTCCGCCCAAACTGAAGCTTTCTTT. Looking up the rest from reference TRBV5-6 and TRBJ1-1 gives the full variable domain: DAGVTQSPTHLIKTRGQQVTLRCSPKSGHDTVSWYQQALGQGPQFIFQYYEEEERQRGNFPDRFSGHQFPNYSSELNVNALLLGDSALYLCATNRESAQTEAFFGQGTRLTVV.